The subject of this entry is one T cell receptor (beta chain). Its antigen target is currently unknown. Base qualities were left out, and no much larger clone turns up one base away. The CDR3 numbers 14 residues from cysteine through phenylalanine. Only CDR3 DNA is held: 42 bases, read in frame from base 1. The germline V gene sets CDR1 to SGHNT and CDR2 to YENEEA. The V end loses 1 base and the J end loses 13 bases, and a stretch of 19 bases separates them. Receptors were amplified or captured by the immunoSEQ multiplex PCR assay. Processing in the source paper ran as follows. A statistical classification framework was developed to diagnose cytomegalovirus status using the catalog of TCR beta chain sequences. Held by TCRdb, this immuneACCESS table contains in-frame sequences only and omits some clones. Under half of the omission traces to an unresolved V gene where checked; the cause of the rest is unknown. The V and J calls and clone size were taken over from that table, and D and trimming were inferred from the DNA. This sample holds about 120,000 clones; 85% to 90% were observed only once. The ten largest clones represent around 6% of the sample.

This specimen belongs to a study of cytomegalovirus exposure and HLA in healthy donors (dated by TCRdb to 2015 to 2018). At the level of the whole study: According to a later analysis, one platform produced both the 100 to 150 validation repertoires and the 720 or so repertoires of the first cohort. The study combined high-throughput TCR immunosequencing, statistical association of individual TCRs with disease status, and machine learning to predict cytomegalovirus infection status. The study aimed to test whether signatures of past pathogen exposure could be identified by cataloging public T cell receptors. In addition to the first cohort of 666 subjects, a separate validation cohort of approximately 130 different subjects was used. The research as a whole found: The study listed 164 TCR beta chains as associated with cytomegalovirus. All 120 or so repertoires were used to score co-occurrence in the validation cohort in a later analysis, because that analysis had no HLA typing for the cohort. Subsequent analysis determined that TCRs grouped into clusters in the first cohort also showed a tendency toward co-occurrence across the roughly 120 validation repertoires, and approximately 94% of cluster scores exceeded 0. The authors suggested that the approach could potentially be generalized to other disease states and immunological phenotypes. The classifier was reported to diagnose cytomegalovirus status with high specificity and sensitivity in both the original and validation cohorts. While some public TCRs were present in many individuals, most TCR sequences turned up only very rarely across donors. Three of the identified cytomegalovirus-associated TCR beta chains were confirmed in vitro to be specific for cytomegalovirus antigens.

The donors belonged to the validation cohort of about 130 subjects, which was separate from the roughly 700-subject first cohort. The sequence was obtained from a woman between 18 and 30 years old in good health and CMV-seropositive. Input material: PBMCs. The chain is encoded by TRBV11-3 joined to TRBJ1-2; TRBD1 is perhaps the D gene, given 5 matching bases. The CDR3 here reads CASSLVAGTTPSTF. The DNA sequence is TGTGCCAGCAGCTTAGTCGCGGGGACCACTCCCTCCACCTTC.